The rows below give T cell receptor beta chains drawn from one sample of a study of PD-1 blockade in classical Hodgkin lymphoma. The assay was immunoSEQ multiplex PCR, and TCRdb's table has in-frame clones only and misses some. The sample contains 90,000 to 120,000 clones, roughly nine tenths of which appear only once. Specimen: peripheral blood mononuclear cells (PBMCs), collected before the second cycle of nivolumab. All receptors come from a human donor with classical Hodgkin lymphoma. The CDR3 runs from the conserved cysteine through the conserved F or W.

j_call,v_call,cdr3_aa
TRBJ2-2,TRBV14,CASSQEIGTGELFF
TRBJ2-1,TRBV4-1,CASSRPSGNNEQFF
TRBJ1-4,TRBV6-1,CASSEYEGRNGEKLFF
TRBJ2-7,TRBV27,CASSSVGYEQYF
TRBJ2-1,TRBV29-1,CSVPLTVDEQFF
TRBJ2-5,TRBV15,CATSRAPSGYQETQYF
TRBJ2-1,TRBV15,CATSRGFELAGGDEQFF
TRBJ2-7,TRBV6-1,CASETIRGNEQYF
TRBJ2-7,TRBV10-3,CAISEPGTQQYF
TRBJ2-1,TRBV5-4,CASSLRLAGPSYNEQFF
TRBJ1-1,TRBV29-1,CSGDREANTEAFF
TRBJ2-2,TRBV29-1,CSVGGGSTGELFF
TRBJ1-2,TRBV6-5,CASSYTSNYGYTF
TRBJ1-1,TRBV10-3,CATKTGADTEAFF
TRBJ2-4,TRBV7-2,CASSLGKRTGQYF
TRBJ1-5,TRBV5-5,CASSLGASYNQPQHF
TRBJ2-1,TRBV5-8,CASSLDPSWTPSYNEQFF
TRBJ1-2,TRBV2,CASRDYRVSYGYTF
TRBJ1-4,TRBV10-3,CAISVQLKEKLFF
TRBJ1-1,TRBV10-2,CASSFSGEGTEAFF
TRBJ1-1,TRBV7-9,CASSLTGGNTEAFF
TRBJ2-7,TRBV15,CATSRDLYLGDEQYF
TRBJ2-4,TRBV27,CASSPREGPKNIQYF
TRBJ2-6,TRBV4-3,CASSQDAAGPGGANVLTF
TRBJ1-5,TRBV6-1,CASSGFGGSNQPQHF
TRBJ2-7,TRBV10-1,CASGDARRDEQYF
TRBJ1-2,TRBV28,CASSRQGAGGYTF
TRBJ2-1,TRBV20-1,CSARWVDEQFF
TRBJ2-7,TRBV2,CASSEIKGGLDRGRYEQYF
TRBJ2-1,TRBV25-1,CASSLLDSQREGPNEQFF
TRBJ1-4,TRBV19,CASSIGQDEKLFF
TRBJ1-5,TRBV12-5,CASGPDKTGGNQPQHF
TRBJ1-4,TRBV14,CASSQGPGQGIPNEKLFF
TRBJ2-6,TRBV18,CASSPSTGGNSGANVLTF
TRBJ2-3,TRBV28,CASSFVRTRAKGF
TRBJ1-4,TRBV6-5,CASSFTGTGGEKLFF
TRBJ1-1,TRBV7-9,CASSQRGEVLNTEAFF
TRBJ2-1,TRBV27,CASSGPPIGLAEKFF
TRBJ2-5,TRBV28,CASSMGTDQETQYF
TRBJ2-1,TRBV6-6,CASSYRDREYNEQFF
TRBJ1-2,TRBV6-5,CASSTTESRYGYTF
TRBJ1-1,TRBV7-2,CASGKGRATGKPEAFF
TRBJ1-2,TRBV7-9,CASSLILDRDHYGYTF
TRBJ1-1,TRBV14,CASSQEIGRTEAFF
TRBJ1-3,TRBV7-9,CASSFPGTTSGNTIYF
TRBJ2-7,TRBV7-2,CASSLENRGLYEQYF